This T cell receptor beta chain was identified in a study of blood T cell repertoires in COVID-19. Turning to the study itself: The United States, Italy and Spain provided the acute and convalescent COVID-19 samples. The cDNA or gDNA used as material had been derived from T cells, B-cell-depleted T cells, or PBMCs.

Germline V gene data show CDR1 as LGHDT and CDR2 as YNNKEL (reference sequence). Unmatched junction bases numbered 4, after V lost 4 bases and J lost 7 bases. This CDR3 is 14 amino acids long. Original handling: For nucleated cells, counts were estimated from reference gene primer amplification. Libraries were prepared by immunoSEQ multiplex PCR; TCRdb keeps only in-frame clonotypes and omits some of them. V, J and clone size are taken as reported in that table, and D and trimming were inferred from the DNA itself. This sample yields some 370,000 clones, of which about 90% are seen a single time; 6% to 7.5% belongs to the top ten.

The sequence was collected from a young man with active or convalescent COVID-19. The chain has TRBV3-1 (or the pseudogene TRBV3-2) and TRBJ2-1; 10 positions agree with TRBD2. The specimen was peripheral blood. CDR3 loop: CASSPASGRNEQFF. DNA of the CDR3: TGTGCCAGCAGCCCTGCTAGCGGGAGAAATGAGCAGTTCTTC.